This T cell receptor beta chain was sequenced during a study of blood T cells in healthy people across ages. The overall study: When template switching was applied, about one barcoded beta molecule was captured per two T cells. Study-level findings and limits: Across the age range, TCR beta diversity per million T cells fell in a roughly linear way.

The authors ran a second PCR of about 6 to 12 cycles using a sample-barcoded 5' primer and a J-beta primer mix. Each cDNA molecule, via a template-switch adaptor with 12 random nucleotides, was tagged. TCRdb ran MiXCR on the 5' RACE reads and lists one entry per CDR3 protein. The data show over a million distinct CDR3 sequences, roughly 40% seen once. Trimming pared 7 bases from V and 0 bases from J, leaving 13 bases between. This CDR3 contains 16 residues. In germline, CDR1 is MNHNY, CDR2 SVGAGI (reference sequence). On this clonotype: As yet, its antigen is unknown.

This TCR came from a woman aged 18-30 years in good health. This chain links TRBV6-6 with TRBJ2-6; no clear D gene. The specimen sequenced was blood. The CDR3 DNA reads TGTGCCAGCATACTTGGGGTCGGCTCTGGGGCCAACGTCCTGACTTTC. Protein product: CASILGVGSGANVLTF.